The clone carrying this T cell receptor (beta chain) was seen only a few times. This sample is drawn from a study of Ad26.COV2.S vaccination and SARS-CoV-2 variants. Study context: Doses of Ad26.COV2.S were injected into muscle once or twice, 56 days apart.

This CDR3 is 13 amino acids long. V was clipped by 4 bases and J by 2 bases, with 9 bases between them. The V gene's germline CDR1 is SGDLS and CDR2 YYNGEE. The table came from immunoSEQ multiplex PCR; TCRdb's copy has only in-frame clones and leaves some out. The data contain some 520,000 clones, roughly nine tenths of them seen just once; the ten biggest clones take up roughly 12%. The treatment here: some 20 received Ad26.COV2.S at low or high dose, single or two shots; roughly five received placebo; per-sample allocation not given. Following the first vaccine or placebo injection, samples were taken on day 63.

The sequence was collected from a person between 18 and 59 years old who received the Ad26.COV2.S COVID-19 vaccine or a placebo. The V call is TRBV9, the J call TRBJ1-2; D gene unclear. Source: peripheral blood, taken in a trial of Ad26.COV2.S vaccine versus placebo. CDR3 region: CASSPRTNYGYTF. The DNA for the CDR3 is TGTGCCAGCAGCCCACGGACGAACTATGGCTACACCTTC.